These T cell receptor beta chains were read from a single sample in a study of Ad26.COV2.S vaccination and SARS-CoV-2 variants. Here immunoSEQ multiplex PCR was the method, and the copy in TCRdb shows in-frame clones only, minus some. The profile shows roughly 460,000 clones, roughly nine tenths of them singletons. This material consisted of peripheral blood, taken in a trial of Ad26.COV2.S vaccine versus placebo. The receptors derive from a person between 18 and 60 years old who received the Ad26.COV2.S COVID-19 vaccine or a placebo. Each CDR3 is given with its conserved first and last residue. The D gene is left open where the match is weak. The size entry is marked missing in some rows and otherwise reads once, few, many or a size class.

TRBJ2-7,TRBV28,15,NA,TRBD2,CASSLGTSGSYEQYF,TGTGCCAGCAGTTTAGGGACTAGCGGGAGCTACGAGCAGTACTTC
TRBJ2-1,TRBV18,12,NA,TRBD2,CASSPGLAGQFF,TGTGCCAGCTCACCCGGGCTAGCGGGTCAGTTCTTC
TRBJ2-5,TRBV4-1,13,NA,NA,CASSRTIQETQYF,TGCGCCAGCAGCCGAACTATCCAAGAGACCCAGTACTTC
TRBJ2-3,TRBV6-6,15,NA,TRBD2,CASSWLSGGTDTQYF,TGTGCCAGCAGTTGGCTTAGCGGGGGCACAGATACGCAGTATTTT
TRBJ2-1,TRBV10-2,15,NA,NA,CASSDAGRPYNEQFF,TGCGCCAGCAGTGATGCGGGAAGGCCTTACAATGAGCAGTTCTTC
TRBJ2-1,TRBV19,16,NA,NA,CASSMWGSGSYNEQFF,TGTGCCAGTAGTATGTGGGGGAGCGGTTCCTACAATGAGCAGTTCTTC
TRBJ2-7,TRBV6-2/TRBV6-3,11,NA,NA,CASSDSYEQYF,TGTGCCAGCAGTGATAGCTACGAGCAGTACTTC
TRBJ2-7,TRBV19,12,NA,NA,CASSINLYEQYF,TGTGCCAGTAGTATAAACCTCTACGAGCAGTACTTC
TRBJ1-6,TRBV4-3,14,NA,NA,CASSPRDTTSPLHF,TGCGCCAGCAGCCCCCGGGACACAACATCACCCCTCCACTTT
TRBJ2-1,TRBV19,15,NA,NA,CASGGKVIPYNEQFF,TGTGCCAGCGGAGGGAAGGTTATCCCTTACAATGAGCAGTTCTTC
TRBJ2-6,TRBV2,15,once,NA,CASRALRSGANVLTF,TGTGCCAGCAGGGCGCTTCGCTCTGGGGCCAACGTCCTGACTTTC
TRBJ2-7,TRBV13,14,NA,NA,CASSHPVISSEQYF,TGTGCCAGCAGTCACCCCGTAATTTCTTCTGAGCAGTACTTC
TRBJ1-1,TRBV19,13,NA,NA,CASARAGNTEAFF,TGTGCCAGCGCTCGGGCGGGGAACACTGAAGCTTTCTTT
TRBJ1-4,TRBV28,15,NA,NA,CASRYRTWPNEKLFF,TGTGCCAGCAGGTACAGGACCTGGCCTAATGAAAAACTGTTTTTT
TRBJ1-1,TRBV30,11,NA,NA,CAGDPGTEAFF,TGTGCCGGGGACCCGGGGACTGAAGCTTTCTTT
TRBJ1-1,TRBV6-1,14,few,NA,CASSEANRDNEAFF,TGTGCCAGCAGTGAAGCGAACAGGGATAATGAAGCTTTCTTT
TRBJ1-5,TRBV5-5,13,NA,NA,CASSFQGNQPQHF,TGTGCCAGCAGCTTTCAAGGGAATCAGCCCCAGCATTTT
TRBJ1-3,TRBV7-2,17,NA,NA,CASSLIRTGTSGNTIYF,TGTGCCAGCAGCTTGATACGTACAGGGACCTCTGGAAACACCATATATTTT
TRBJ2-3,TRBV5-1,13,NA,NA,CASSHGGTDTQYF,TGCGCCAGCAGCCACGGGGGCACAGATACGCAGTATTTT
TRBJ1-6,TRBV10-2,13,NA,NA,CASNKGRNSPLHF,TGCGCCAGCAACAAGGGGCGAAATTCACCCCTCCACTTT
TRBJ2-7,TRBV2,15,NA,TRBD2,CASRVRAGGPYEQYF,TGTGCCAGCAGGGTCCGGGCGGGAGGGCCCTACGAGCAGTACTTC
TRBJ2-7,TRBV28,15,NA,NA,CASSRNRNWVYEQYF,TGTGCCAGCAGTCGGAACAGGAATTGGGTCTACGAGCAGTACTTC
TRBJ2-1,TRBV7-9,17,NA,TRBD2,CASSHTRLAAFYNEQFF,TGTGCCAGCAGCCATACCCGACTAGCGGCATTTTACAATGAGCAGTTCTTC
TRBJ2-1,TRBV19,18,NA,TRBD2,CASTRTRLAGGSINEQFF,TGTGCCAGTACTCGAACGAGACTAGCGGGAGGCAGTATCAATGAGCAGTTCTTC
TRBJ2-7,TRBV4-1,17,NA,TRBD2,CASSQDFLAGGLNEQYF,TGCGCCAGCAGCCAAGATTTTCTAGCGGGGGGGCTAAACGAGCAGTACTTC
TRBJ1-5,TRBV4-1,15,NA,TRBD1,CASSQDRDSGQPQHF,TGCGCCAGCAGCCAAGACCGGGACAGTGGTCAGCCCCAGCATTTT
TRBJ1-6,TRBV7-9,16,few,TRBD1,CASSLGTGGERSPLHF,TGTGCCAGCAGCTTAGGGACAGGGGGGGAAAGGTCACCCCTCCACTTT
TRBJ1-1,TRBV27,14,once,TRBD1,CASSLERGRTEAFF,TGTGCCAGCAGTTTAGAGAGGGGGCGGACTGAAGCTTTCTTT
TRBJ2-7,TRBV6-2/TRBV6-3,14,NA,NA,CASSAGTDSYEQYF,TGTGCCAGCAGTGCCGGGACGGACTCCTACGAGCAGTACTTC
TRBJ2-7,TRBV2,12,NA,TRBD2,CASEAGANEQYF,TGTGCCAGCGAAGCGGGAGCTAACGAGCAGTACTTC
TRBJ1-4,TRBV20-1,15,NA,NA,CSASRVEAPNEKLFF,TGCAGTGCTAGTAGGGTCGAGGCCCCTAATGAAAAACTGTTTTTT
TRBJ2-4,TRBV2,16,NA,TRBD1,CASSRDRQIAKNIQYF,TGTGCCAGCAGTAGGGACAGGCAGATAGCCAAAAACATTCAGTACTTC
TRBJ2-1,TRBV18,14,NA,NA,CASSPQTVYNEQFF,TGTGCCAGCTCACCCCAAACCGTGTACAATGAGCAGTTCTTC
TRBJ1-2,TRBV5-5,16,NA,NA,CASSWRAGGTNYGYTF,TGTGCCAGCAGCTGGCGGGCGGGAGGGACTAACTATGGCTACACCTTC
TRBJ2-5,TRBV6-5,15,NA,NA,CASSSTSGTEETQYF,TGTGCCAGCAGTAGTACCTCCGGGACGGAAGAGACCCAGTACTTC
TRBJ1-3,TRBV7-9,16,NA,NA,CASSSRGAGTGNTIYF,TGTGCCAGCAGTTCCCGCGGGGCAGGGACTGGAAACACCATATATTTT
TRBJ1-1,TRBV2,12,NA,NA,CATRHRVTEAFF,TGTGCCACCCGACACCGGGTGACTGAAGCTTTCTTT
TRBJ2-1,TRBV28,17,NA,NA,CASSPGGSRSSYNEQFF,TGTGCCAGCAGCCCCGGGGGATCTCGTAGCTCCTACAATGAGCAGTTCTTC
TRBJ2-7,TRBV11-2,14,NA,NA,CASQSVSRLSEQYF,TGTGCCAGCCAATCCGTCTCTCGTCTCTCCGAGCAGTACTTC
TRBJ1-5,TRBV28,15,NA,TRBD1,CASSLTDRDGQPQHF,TGTGCCAGCAGTCTAACGGACAGGGATGGTCAGCCCCAGCATTTT
TRBJ1-1,TRBV6-5,15,many,NA,CASSYSVGAGTEAFF,TGTGCCAGCAGTTACTCGGTAGGGGCCGGCACTGAAGCTTTCTTT
TRBJ1-2,TRBV19,16,once,NA,CASKYRDSLMDYGYTF,TGTGCCAGTAAGTACCGTGATAGCTTAATGGACTATGGCTACACCTTC
TRBJ2-3,TRBV5-4,16,NA,TRBD1,CASSFARTGGRDTQYF,TGTGCCAGCAGCTTCGCCCGGACAGGGGGAAGGGATACGCAGTATTTT
TRBJ1-1,TRBV28,14,NA,NA,CASSFNAGGARAFF,TGTGCCAGCAGTTTTAACGCGGGGGGCGCGAGAGCTTTCTTT
TRBJ1-2,TRBV11-2,15,NA,NA,CASSLDSSWGGGYTF,TGTGCCAGCAGCTTAGACTCCTCGTGGGGGGGCGGCTACACCTTC
TRBJ2-1,TRBV11-2,19,NA,NA,CASNPGRGLSGSSYNEQFF,TGTGCCAGCAACCCCGGTAGGGGGCTAAGCGGGAGCTCCTACAATGAGCAGTTCTTC
TRBJ1-2,TRBV30,13,NA,NA,CACPKEQGYGYTF,TGTGCCTGTCCTAAAGAGCAGGGCTATGGCTACACCTTC
TRBJ2-3,TRBV7-8,13,NA,NA,CASSFDVWGGQYF,TGTGCCAGCAGCTTTGACGTCTGGGGTGGGCAGTATTTT
TRBJ1-2,TRBV27,15,NA,NA,CASSRGGVGAGGYTF,TGTGCCAGCAGCCGAGGTGGAGTGGGGGCGGGGGGCTACACCTTC
TRBJ1-3,TRBV7-9,12,NA,NA,CASSPDGYTIYF,TGTGCCAGCAGCCCTGACGGATACACCATATATTTT